This T cell receptor (beta chain) was sequenced in a study of post-analysis software for immune sequencing data (dated by TCRdb to about 2015). Study-wide context: Disease courses on record covered relapsing-remitting, secondary progressive and progressive-relapsing multiple sclerosis, though some patients had no subtype annotation. The patient repertoires were compared against 11 previously published healthy control repertoires obtained from donors aged about 6 to 26 years. A subset of samples was prepared in parallel using single-end sample barcoding, then pooled and co-amplified after Illumina adapter ligation.

The germline V gene (reference sequence) supplies CDR1 SEHNR and CDR2 FQNEAQ. From cysteine to phenylalanine, the CDR3 is 13 amino acids long. The sequence is cut down to CDR3 DNA, 39 bases in frame from base 1. As to this clonotype: Its specific antigen is unknown. Within one base of it there is no much larger clone, and no base qualities were kept.

TCR beta repertoires were profiled from peripheral blood of 10 to 15 young patients with multiple sclerosis to demonstrate the VDJtools post-analysis software. Multiple sclerosis patients were children and adolescents aged 6 to 15 years. Libraries were prepared through PCR. Sequencing used an Illumina HiSeq 2500. To reduce PCR and sequencing biases, unique molecular identifiers were incorporated into the TCR beta cDNA libraries. Approximately 500,000 cDNA molecules were obtained per 1 to 10 million input T cells, so each molecule approximated one T cell. The patient libraries were prepared and sequenced with the same protocol used for the earlier healthy control dataset. Samples belonging to the same batch were prepared together, multiplexed and sequenced on a shared HiSeq lane. The paper's processing steps were these. Raw barcoded reads were processed with MIGEC, and single-read molecular identifier groups were discarded before consensus assembly and CDR3 extraction. Clonotype tables were post-analysed with VDJtools, normalizing diversity by down-sampling all datasets to the smallest sample size. Repertoire overlap clustering matched CDR3 amino acid but not nucleotide sequences to correct batch-related cross-sample contamination. TCRdb reanalyzed the raw reads on its own, using fastp at Q25 for trimming and MiXCR for clone calling, and kept in-frame beta chains. Identical CDR3 proteins give one entry, which carries the most common genes and DNA. In this record, the V and J calls reflect TCRdb's handling and not the investigators' own analysis. For this sample there are approximately 440,000 distinct CDR3 sequences; around 40% appear just once. The ten largest clones add up to around an eighth of the sample.

Findings and caveats that apply to the study as a whole: Patients showed significantly higher frequencies than controls for five TRBV segments, among them TRBV5-6, TRBV5-1 and TRBV20-1. When samples were clustered directly using the F measure, samples prepared in the same batch co-clustered strongly, which prompted a batch-effect correction. The multiple sclerosis patient group was slightly younger than the control group. Multiple sclerosis patients had significantly lower normalized Chao1 diversity than controls, a result that suggests substantial peripheral T-cell clonal expansion.

The sequence is built from TRBV7-9 and TRBJ2-7, with TRBD1 identical over 9 junction bases. The source material was blood. This sequence originates from a girl aged 5-17 years with multiple sclerosis. At the DNA level, the sequence is TGTGCGCTCGGGGACAGGGCTATCTACGAGCAGTACTTC. This gives the protein CALGDRAIYEQYF. Here the CDR3 is joined to the reference TRBV7-9 and TRBJ2-7 genes, and the full variable domain is: DTGVSQNPRHKITKRGQNVTFRCDPISEHNRLYWYRQTLGQGPEFLTYFQNEAQLEKSRLLSDRFSAERPKGSFSTLEIQRTEQGDSAMYLCALGDRAIYEQYFGPGTRLTVT.